These 21 T cell receptor beta chains were sequenced from one sample in a study of blood T cells in healthy people across ages. A second PCR, run for about 7 to 11 cycles, used a sample-barcoded 5' primer plus a J-beta primer mix. One entry per CDR3 protein results from TCRdb running MiXCR on the 5' RACE reads. The sample records 2 million or so distinct CDR3 sequences, approximately 50% being singletons. Sequenced material: blood. The receptors were sampled from a woman between 35 and 50 years old in good health.

This clonotype occurred once. This chain connects TRBV16 to TRBJ2-7; D remains unclear. CDR3 length equals 13 residues. From germline, CDR1 is KGHSY and CDR2 FQNENV. V shed 1 base and J shed 3 bases, with 7 bases lying between them. The chain's CDR3 is CASSQFPDYEQYF. The DNA for the CDR3 is TGTGCCAGCAGCCAATTCCCAGACTACGAGCAGTACTTC.

The V call is TRBV28, the J call TRBJ2-7, with D perhaps TRBD1 (5 bases). Looked up from germline, CDR1 is MDHEN and CDR2 is SYDVKM. The V end lost 8 bases, the J end lost 4 bases, and 12 bases lay between the germline ends. CDR3 size: 12 residues. The CDR3 nucleotides are TGTGCCAGCTCGACAGTAAATTACGAGCAGTACTTC. This sequence encodes CASSTVNYEQYF.

This clonotype was counted a few times. CDR3 sequence reads: CASSVGARVVDNEQFF. CDR3 in DNA: TGTGCCAGCAGCGTAGGAGCCAGGGTGGTTGATAATGAGCAGTTCTTC. This chain joins TRBV9 and TRBJ2-1; D might be TRBD1 (5 bases). Germline V gene data show CDR1 as SGDLS and CDR2 as YYNGEE. The CDR3 is 16 residues long. V was trimmed by 0 bases and J by 7 bases, leaving 17 bases between them.

The chain recombines TRBV6-6 with TRBJ2-7, with 7 bases matching TRBD1. The CDR3 has 14 residues. Germline V gives CDR1 MNHNY, CDR2 SVGAGI (reference sequence). The V gene end was trimmed by 2 bases and the J gene end by 2 bases; junction bases not matched to a gene: 3. The CDR3 DNA reads as TGTGCCAGCAGTTACGTAGGACAGGCCTACGAGCAGTACTTC. Translation: CASSYVGQAYEQYF.

The chain has TRBV19 and TRBJ1-5; D is unresolved. This CDR3 is 13 amino acids long. V was clipped by 3 bases and J by 1 base, with 4 bases between them. Germline V gene data show CDR1 as LNHDA and CDR2 as SQIVND (reference sequence). The CDR3 protein is CASSIWSNQPQHF. In DNA, the CDR3 is TGTGCCAGTAGTATTTGGAGCAATCAGCCCCAGCATTTT.

The chain has TRBV14 and TRBJ2-1; no definite D call. Germline V gene lookup returns CDR1 SGHDN and CDR2 FVKESK. Trimming removed 0 bases at V and 5 bases at J, with 5 bases between. The CDR3 length is 13 residues. The CDR3 region has the DNA TGTGCCAGCAGCCAAGAAGCAGACAATGAGCAGTTCTTC. It is translated as CASSQEADNEQFF. The complete variable domain, with remaining parts taken from reference TRBV14 and TRBJ2-1, reads EAGVTQFPSHSVIEKGQTVTLRCDPISGHDNLYWYRRVMGKEIKFLLHFVKESKQDESGMPNNRFLAERTGGTYSTLKVQPAELEDSGVYFCASSQEADNEQFFGPGTRLTVL.

The chain joins TRBV27 to TRBJ1-4; 7 bases line up with TRBD1. This CDR3 has 14 amino acids. Germline CDR1 and CDR2: MNHEY and SMNVEV (reference sequence). V gave up 6 bases and J gave up 5 bases; unmatched junction bases: 6. CDR3 in amino acids: CASSPDRDNEKLFF. CDR3 sequence (DNA): TGTGCCAGCAGCCCAGACAGGGACAATGAAAAACTGTTTTTT.

The chain carries TRBV20-1 and TRBJ2-1; the D call may be TRBD1 or TRBD2 (5 bases each). The germline V and J ends were trimmed by 6 bases and 1 base, with 22 bases remaining between them. This CDR3 has 17 residues. Germline CDR1 reads DFQATT; CDR2 reads SNEGSKA (reference sequence). This CDR3 is CSAIVRGVRLSYNEQFF. The CDR3, as DNA: TGCAGTGCCATCGTACGAGGGGTTAGGCTTTCCTACAATGAGCAGTTCTTC.

This clonotype was picked up a small number of times. The chain is built from TRBV28 and TRBJ1-5, with D possibly matching TRBD1 (5 bases). The CDR3 is 15 residues long. Germline V CDR1 and CDR2: MDHEN, SYDVKM. V lost 1 base and J 7 bases, leaving 14 bases between the germline ends. The CDR3 reads CASSLYGGPGQPQHF. CDR3 DNA: TGTGCCAGCAGTTTATACGGGGGACCCGGACAGCCCCAGCATTTT.

This clonotype was seen a handful of times. The chain recombines TRBV20-1 with TRBJ2-3, with D possibly called TRBD1 or TRBD2 (5 bases each). CDR1 is DFQATT, CDR2 SNEGSKA, per germline (reference sequence). The CDR3 contains 12 residues. The V gene lost 5 bases and the J gene lost 6 bases, with 12 bases spanning the gap. The CDR3 spells CSAGTFTDTQYF. The CDR3 DNA is TGCAGTGCTGGGACCTTCACGGATACGCAGTATTTT.

Points on this clonotype: The germline gene is not matched at one end of the junction; a read error may be the cause. The rearrangement joins TRBV5-1 to TRBJ2-7; D might be TRBD2 (6 bases). Germline CDR1 and CDR2: SGHRS and YFSETQ. The CDR3 is made up of 13 amino acids. As DNA, the CDR3 is TGCGCCAGCGGCTTGGAGGGAAGCTACGAGCAGTACTTC. As protein: CASGLEGSYEQYF.

This clonotype was counted only a few times. V is TRBV6-6 and J is TRBJ2-7, with 7 bases lining up with TRBD1. The CDR3 has 15 amino acids. Germline CDR1 is MNHNY and CDR2 is SVGAGI (reference sequence). V was clipped by 2 bases and J by 6 bases; unmatched bases: 10. The CDR3 sequence is CASSYPRQGPSEQYF. The CDR3 nucleotides read TGTGCCAGCAGTTACCCAAGACAGGGCCCCAGCGAGCAGTACTTC.

The chain uses TRBV24-1 and TRBJ2-3, with D possibly TRBD1 on 6 matching bases. The V end lost 0 bases, the J end lost 7 bases, and 28 bases lay between the germline ends. CDR3 length: 20 amino acids. CDR1 is KGHDR and CDR2 is SFDVKD in the germline V gene. The CDR3 region is CATSDLGPQRTSETGHTQYF. The CDR3 nucleotides are TGTGCCACCAGTGATTTGGGACCGCAGAGGACGTCAGAGACAGGCCATACGCAGTATTTT.

Comment on this clonotype: At one end the junction does not follow the germline gene, possibly because of a read error. This chain uses TRBV10-3 with TRBJ2-7; the D gene is possibly TRBD2 (6 bases). The CDR3 has 16 residues. From germline, CDR1 is ENHRY and CDR2 SYGVKD. DNA of the CDR3: TGTGCCATCAGTGAGTCGGTCGGCGGGAAAACCTACGAACAGTACTTC. Residues: CAISESVGGKTYEQYF.

This clonotype was detected once. The chain recombines TRBV29-1 with TRBJ1-5, with TRBD1 as a possible D gene (6 bases). The CDR3 covers 13 residues. Trimming removed 5 bases from V and 11 bases from J, with 19 bases in between. CDR1 and CDR2 (germline): SQVTM, ANQGSEA. As DNA, the CDR3 is TGCAGCGTTCTAACAGGCGCTAGGACAGCCCAGCATTTT. Translation: CSVLTGARTAQHF.

This sequence joins TRBV7-9 and TRBJ1-2, with 8 bases matching TRBD1. From germline, CDR1 is SEHNR and CDR2 FQNEAQ (reference sequence). Germline trimming cut 8 bases from V and 8 bases from J; bases unmatched to any gene: 13. The CDR3 length is 14 residues. The CDR3 here is CASGPQGARTGYTF. DNA of the CDR3: TGTGCCAGCGGCCCGCAGGGGGCAAGGACGGGCTACACCTTC.

The J gene is TRBJ1-4, the V gene TRBV5-5, with no clear D. Trimming cost V 1 base and J 0 bases, with 7 bases left between them. Germline loops: CDR1 SGHKS, CDR2 YYEKEE (reference sequence). The length of the CDR3 is 15 residues. In DNA, the CDR3 is TGTGCCAGCAGCTTGCCAGTGGCAACTAATGAAAAACTGTTTTTT. It translates to CASSLPVATNEKLFF.

The chain employs TRBV6-2 or TRBV6-3 and TRBJ2-7; D ambiguous. V lost 2 bases and J lost 0, with 14 bases in between. Germline-derived CDR1 and CDR2 are MNHEY and SVGEGT. There are 16 residues in the CDR3. In DNA, the CDR3 is TGTGCCAGCAGTTACGACGCCAAACCAAGCTCCTACGAGCAGTACTTC. Translating gives CASSYDAKPSSYEQYF.

Notes on this clonotype: Its ends do not fully match the called genes, so a read error is possible. DNA for the CDR3: TGTGCCGGCAGCCCACACAGTTTGCCTAATGAAAAACTGTTTTTT. Translated, it gives CAGSPHSLPNEKLFF. The gene calls are TRBV7-9 and TRBJ1-4; D ambiguous. Per the germline V gene, CDR1 is SEHNR and CDR2 is FQNEAQ (reference sequence). The CDR3 sequence is 15 residues long.

The V call is TRBV9, the J call TRBJ2-1; 7 nucleotides line up with TRBD2. CDR1 SGDLS and CDR2 YYNGEE come from the germline V gene. This CDR3 region has 14 residues. The V and J ends lost 4 bases and 12 bases, in that order; junction bases with no gene match: 13. The chain's CDR3 is CASSLEGRGGGQFF. In DNA, the CDR3 is TGTGCCAGCAGCTTAGAGGGTAGGGGCGGGGGGCAGTTCTTC.

This clonotype turned up a few times. The chain couples TRBV12-3 or TRBV12-4 to TRBJ2-1; D unclear. Deletions cut 1 base from V and 6 bases from J, with 10 bases between. The CDR3 loop spans 14 amino acids. The CDR3 region is CASSLEVVGNEQFF. CDR3 sequence (DNA): TGTGCCAGCAGTTTAGAGGTAGTGGGCAATGAGCAGTTCTTC.